These T cell receptor beta chains were read from a single sample in a study of cytomegalovirus exposure and HLA in healthy donors. Clones were sequenced by immunoSEQ multiplex PCR, and TCRdb holds only the in-frame ones, with some missing. Seen here are around 99,000 clones, roughly 82% observed once, and the top ten hold approximately 2.5%. The material sequenced was PBMCs. The source of these receptors is a man aged 30-40 years in good health and CMV-seropositive. CDR3s include the opening cysteine and the closing phenylalanine or tryptophan. Fields, in order: D gene, V gene, clone size, J gene, CDR3 protein, CDR3 DNA. The D gene is left open where the match is weak. Size values are once, few and many counts, or a class for expanded clones, and some rows have none.

>NA|TRBV19|NA|TRBJ1-2
CASSIVTGQGYTF
TGTGCCAGTAGTATAGTTACAGGGCAAGGCTACACCTTC
>TRBD1|TRBV5-1|NA|TRBJ2-6
CASTEGAAGANVLTF
TGCGCCAGCACAGAGGGGGCTGCTGGGGCCAACGTCCTGACTTTC
>NA|TRBV7-3|NA|TRBJ2-2
CASSFLSGELFF
TGTGCCAGCAGCTTTCTATCCGGGGAGCTGTTTTTT
>TRBD2|TRBV6-5|NA|TRBJ2-1
CASRAPSGGAGEQFF
TGTGCCAGCAGAGCGCCCAGCGGGGGGGCAGGTGAGCAGTTCTTC
>NA|TRBV12-5|NA|TRBJ2-1
CASQLGHTNEQFF
TGTGCTAGTCAGTTGGGACACACCAATGAGCAGTTCTTC
>NA|TRBV10-1|NA|TRBJ2-3
CASSESGRDTQYF
TGCGCCAGCAGTGAGTCGGGGCGAGATACGCAGTATTTT
>NA|TRBV10-2|NA|TRBJ2-7
CASSENGPYEQYF
TGCGCCAGCAGTGAGAATGGTCCCTACGAGCAGTACTTC
>TRBD2|TRBV5-1|NA|TRBJ2-7
CASSLRTSGAYEQYF
TGCGCCAGCAGCCTCCGGACTAGCGGGGCCTACGAGCAGTACTTC
>TRBD1|TRBV27|NA|TRBJ1-4
CASSLGTGVPATNEKLFF
TGTGCCAGCAGTTTGGGGACAGGAGTCCCGGCAACTAATGAAAAACTGTTTTTT
>TRBD2|TRBV7-9|NA|TRBJ2-3
CASSPPSAGGDTQYF
TGTGCCAGCAGCCCCCCTTCAGCGGGGGGTGATACGCAGTATTTT
>NA|TRBV12-5|NA|TRBJ2-7
CASGFQVVDEQYF
TGTGCTAGTGGTTTTCAGGTTGTCGACGAGCAGTACTTC
>NA|TRBV18|NA|TRBJ1-5
CASSPASGNQPQHF
TGTGCCAGCTCACCAGCTAGCGGAAATCAGCCCCAGCATTTT
>TRBD1|TRBV2|NA|TRBJ1-1
CASRPGQQNTEAFF
TGTGCCAGCAGACCGGGACAGCAGAACACTGAAGCTTTCTTT
>TRBD1|TRBV10-3|NA|TRBJ2-7
CAISLGTGAYEQYF
TGTGCCATCAGCCTCGGGACAGGCGCCTACGAGCAGTACTTC
>NA|TRBV18|NA|TRBJ1-5
CASSPTGGHQPQHF
TGTGCCAGCTCACCAACGGGGGGTCATCAGCCCCAGCATTTT
>NA|TRBV5-1|NA|TRBJ2-2
CASSLEAGLAGELFF
TGCGCCAGCAGCTTGGAGGCAGGGCTCGCCGGGGAGCTGTTTTTT
>NA|TRBV5-1|NA|TRBJ2-3
CASSLAGGAADTQYF
TGCGCCAGCAGCTTGGCTGGGGGGGCTGCAGATACGCAGTATTTT
>NA|TRBV15|NA|TRBJ1-2
CATSRDRGYGYTF
TGTGCCACCAGCAGAGACAGGGGCTATGGCTACACCTTC
>TRBD1|TRBV28|NA|TRBJ2-5
CASTYPQAGGTETQYF
TGTGCCAGCACGTACCCCCAGGCAGGGGGCACGGAGACCCAGTACTTC
>NA|TRBV5-4|NA|TRBJ2-7
CASSWGVGRSYEQYF
TGTGCCAGCAGCTGGGGGGTGGGTAGGTCCTACGAGCAGTACTTC
>NA|TRBV19|NA|TRBJ1-2
CASSLTRSNYGYTF
TGTGCCAGTAGCCTCACGAGGAGTAACTATGGCTACACCTTC
>NA|TRBV6-5|once|TRBJ1-1
CASSYARYQNTEAFF
TGTGCCAGCAGTTACGCCCGGTACCAAAACACTGAAGCTTTCTTT
>TRBD1|TRBV6-1|NA|TRBJ2-7
CASSEALWDRGGEQYF
TGTGCCAGCAGTGAAGCCCTTTGGGACAGGGGGGGCGAGCAGTACTTC
>TRBD1|TRBV10-1|NA|TRBJ2-1
CASSEGVTGVANEQFF
TGCGCCAGCAGTGAGGGAGTGACAGGGGTGGCCAATGAGCAGTTCTTC
>TRBD1|TRBV6-5|NA|TRBJ2-7
CASSYSGTGYEQYF
TGTGCCAGCAGTTACTCCGGGACAGGGTACGAGCAGTACTTC